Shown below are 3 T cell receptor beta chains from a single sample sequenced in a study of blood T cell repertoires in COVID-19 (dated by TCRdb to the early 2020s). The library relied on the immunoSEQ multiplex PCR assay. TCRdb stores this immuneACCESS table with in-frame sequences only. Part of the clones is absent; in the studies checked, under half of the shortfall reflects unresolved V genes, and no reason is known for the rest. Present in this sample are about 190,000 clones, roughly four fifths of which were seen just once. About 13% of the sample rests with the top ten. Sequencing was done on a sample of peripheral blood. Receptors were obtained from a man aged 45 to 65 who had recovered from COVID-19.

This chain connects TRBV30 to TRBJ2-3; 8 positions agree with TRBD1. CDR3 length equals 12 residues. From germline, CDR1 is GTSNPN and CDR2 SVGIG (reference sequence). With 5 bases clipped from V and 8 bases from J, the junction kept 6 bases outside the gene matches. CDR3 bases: TGTGCCTGGGGACAGGGCGGAACTACGCAGTATTTT. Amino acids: CAWGQGGTTQYF.

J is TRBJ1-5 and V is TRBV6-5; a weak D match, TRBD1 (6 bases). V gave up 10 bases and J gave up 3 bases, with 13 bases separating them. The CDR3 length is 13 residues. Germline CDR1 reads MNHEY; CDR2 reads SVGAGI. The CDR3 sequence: CATSTGFNQPQHF. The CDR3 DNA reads TGTGCCACTTCGACAGGTTTCAATCAGCCCCAGCATTTT.

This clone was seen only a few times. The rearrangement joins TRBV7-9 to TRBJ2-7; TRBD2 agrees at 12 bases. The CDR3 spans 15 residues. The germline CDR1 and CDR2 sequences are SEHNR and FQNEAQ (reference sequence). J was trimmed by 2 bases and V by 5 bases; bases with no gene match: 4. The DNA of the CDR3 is TGTGCCAGCAGCCCCCGACTAGCGGGAGCCTACGAGCAGTACTTC. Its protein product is CASSPRLAGAYEQYF.